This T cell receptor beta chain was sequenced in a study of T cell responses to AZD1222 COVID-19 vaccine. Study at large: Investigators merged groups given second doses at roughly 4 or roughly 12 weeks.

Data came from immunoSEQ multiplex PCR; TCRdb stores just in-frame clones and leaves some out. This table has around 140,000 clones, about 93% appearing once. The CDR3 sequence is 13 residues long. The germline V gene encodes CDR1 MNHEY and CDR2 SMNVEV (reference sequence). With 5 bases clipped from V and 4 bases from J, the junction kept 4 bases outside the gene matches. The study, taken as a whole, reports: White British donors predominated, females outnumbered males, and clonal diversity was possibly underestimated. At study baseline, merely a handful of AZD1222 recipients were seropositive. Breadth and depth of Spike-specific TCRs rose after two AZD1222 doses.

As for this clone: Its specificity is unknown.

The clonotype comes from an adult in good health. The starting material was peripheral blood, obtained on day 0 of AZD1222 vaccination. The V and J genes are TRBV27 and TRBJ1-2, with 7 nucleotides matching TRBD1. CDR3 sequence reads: CASSHQGGYGYTF. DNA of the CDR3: TGTGCCAGCAGTCATCAGGGGGGCTATGGCTACACCTTC.